The clone carrying this T cell receptor (beta chain) was counted at least ten times. The antigen is not known. Per the germline V gene, CDR1 is SEHNR and CDR2 is FQNEAQ (reference sequence). This CDR3 has 16 amino acids. The V end was cut by 1 base, the J end by 0 bases, with 12 bases between. The data originate from a study of T cell repertoires in cytomegalovirus infection. At the level of the study: Recently identified HLA-C-restricted and well-studied HLA-B-restricted CMV epitopes were used. Carrying CMV and the relevant HLA type showed in public TCR beta signatures.

Overall study results and limits: HLA-C-restricted TCR beta clonotypes specific for CMV led the ex vivo response.

TCRdb redid the calling of the reads with MiXCR, one entry per CDR3 protein. The data contain fewer than 1,000,000 distinct CDR3 sequences, roughly 30% of them seen just once; the ten biggest clones take up around an eighth. The sample here was cultured CD8+ T cells from PBMCs, taken from culture after CMV antigen stimulation. This TCR derives from a human donor in good health (CMV status not recorded). Some clones in this sample may be carry-over from other donors' samples. The chain uses TRBV7-9 and TRBJ1-1; TRBD1 might be the D (5 bases). The CDR3 sequence is CASSLVEGTMNTEAFF. Written as DNA, the CDR3 is TGTGCCAGCAGCTTAGTCGAAGGGACCATGAACACTGAAGCTTTCTTT.